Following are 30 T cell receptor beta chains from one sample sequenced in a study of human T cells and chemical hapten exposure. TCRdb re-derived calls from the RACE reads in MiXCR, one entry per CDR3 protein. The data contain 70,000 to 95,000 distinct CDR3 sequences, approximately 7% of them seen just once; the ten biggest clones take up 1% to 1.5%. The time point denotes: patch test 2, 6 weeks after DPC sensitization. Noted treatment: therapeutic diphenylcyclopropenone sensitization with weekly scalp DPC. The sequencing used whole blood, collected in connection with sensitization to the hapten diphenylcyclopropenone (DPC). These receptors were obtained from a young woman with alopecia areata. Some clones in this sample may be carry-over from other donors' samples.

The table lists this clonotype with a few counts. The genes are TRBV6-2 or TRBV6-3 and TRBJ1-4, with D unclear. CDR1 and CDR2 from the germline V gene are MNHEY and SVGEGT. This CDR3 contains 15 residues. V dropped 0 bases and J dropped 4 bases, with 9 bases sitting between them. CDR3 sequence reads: CASSYSSGDNEKLFF. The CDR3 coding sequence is TGTGCCAGCAGTTACTCTTCAGGTGATAATGAAAAACTGTTTTTT.

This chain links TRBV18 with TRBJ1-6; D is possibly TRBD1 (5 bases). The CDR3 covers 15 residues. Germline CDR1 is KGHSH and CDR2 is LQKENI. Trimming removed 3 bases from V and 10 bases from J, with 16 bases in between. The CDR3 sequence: CASSPGLQIPSPLHF. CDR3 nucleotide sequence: TGTGCCAGCTCACCGGGGCTGCAAATTCCATCACCCCTCCACTTT.

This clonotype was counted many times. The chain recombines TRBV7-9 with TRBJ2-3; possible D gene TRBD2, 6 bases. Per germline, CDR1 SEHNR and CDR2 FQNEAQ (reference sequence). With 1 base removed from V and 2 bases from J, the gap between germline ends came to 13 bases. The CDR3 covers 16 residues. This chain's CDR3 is CASSLVRDSPTDTQYF. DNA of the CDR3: TGTGCCAGCAGCTTAGTCAGGGACTCTCCCACAGATACGCAGTATTTT.

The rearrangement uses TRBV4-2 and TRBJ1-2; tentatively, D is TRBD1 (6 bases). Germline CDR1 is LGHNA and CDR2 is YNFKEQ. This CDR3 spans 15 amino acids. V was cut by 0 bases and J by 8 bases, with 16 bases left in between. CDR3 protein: CASSQEGTGAEGYTF. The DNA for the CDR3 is TGTGCCAGCAGCCAAGAAGGTACGGGGGCGGAAGGCTACACCTTC.

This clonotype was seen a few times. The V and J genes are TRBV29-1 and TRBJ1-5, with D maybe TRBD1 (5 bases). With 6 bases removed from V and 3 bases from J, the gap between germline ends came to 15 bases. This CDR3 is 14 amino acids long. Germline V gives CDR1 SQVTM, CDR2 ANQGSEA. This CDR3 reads CSVGGTSPNQPQHF. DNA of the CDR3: TGCAGCGTCGGCGGGACCTCACCCAATCAGCCCCAGCATTTT.

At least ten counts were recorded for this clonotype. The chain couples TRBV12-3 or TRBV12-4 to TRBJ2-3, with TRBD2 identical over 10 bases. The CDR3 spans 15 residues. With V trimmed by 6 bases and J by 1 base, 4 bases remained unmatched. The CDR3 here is CASSSSGGGTDTQYF. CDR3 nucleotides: TGTGCCAGCAGCTCCAGCGGGGGGGGCACAGATACGCAGTATTTT.

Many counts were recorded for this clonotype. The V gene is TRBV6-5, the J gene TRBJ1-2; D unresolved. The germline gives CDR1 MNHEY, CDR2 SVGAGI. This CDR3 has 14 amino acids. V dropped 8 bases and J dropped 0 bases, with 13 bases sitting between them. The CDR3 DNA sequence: TGTGCCAGCTCACCCCAAGGGTCTAACTATGGCTACACCTTC. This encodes CASSPQGSNYGYTF.

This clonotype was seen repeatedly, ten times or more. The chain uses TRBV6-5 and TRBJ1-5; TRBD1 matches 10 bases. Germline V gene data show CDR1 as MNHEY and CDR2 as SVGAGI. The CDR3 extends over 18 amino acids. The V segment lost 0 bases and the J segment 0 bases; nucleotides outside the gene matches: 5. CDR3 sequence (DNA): TGTGCCAGCAGTTACTCCCGACAGGGGGCAAATAGCAATCAGCCCCAGCATTTT. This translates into CASSYSRQGANSNQPQHF.

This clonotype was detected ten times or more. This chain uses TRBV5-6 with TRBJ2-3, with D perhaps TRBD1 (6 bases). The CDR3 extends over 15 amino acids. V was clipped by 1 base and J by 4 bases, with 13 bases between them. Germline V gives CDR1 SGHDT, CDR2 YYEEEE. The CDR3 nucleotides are TGTGCCAGCAGCTTGAGGCAGGGGATCCCAGATACGCAGTATTTT. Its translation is CASSLRQGIPDTQYF.

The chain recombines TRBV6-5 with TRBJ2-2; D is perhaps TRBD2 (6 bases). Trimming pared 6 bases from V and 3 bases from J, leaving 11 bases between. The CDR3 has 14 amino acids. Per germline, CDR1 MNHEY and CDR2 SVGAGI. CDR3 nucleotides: TGTGCCAGCAGGCTACCGGGAGACACCGGGGAGCTGTTTTTT. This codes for CASRLPGDTGELFF.

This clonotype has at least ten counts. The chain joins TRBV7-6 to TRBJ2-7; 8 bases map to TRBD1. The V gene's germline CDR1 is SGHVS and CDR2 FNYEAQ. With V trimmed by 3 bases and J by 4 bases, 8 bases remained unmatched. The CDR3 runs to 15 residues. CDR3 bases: TGTGCCAGCAGCTTCGTACGCGACAGGGGATACGAGCAGTACTTC. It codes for CASSFVRDRGYEQYF.

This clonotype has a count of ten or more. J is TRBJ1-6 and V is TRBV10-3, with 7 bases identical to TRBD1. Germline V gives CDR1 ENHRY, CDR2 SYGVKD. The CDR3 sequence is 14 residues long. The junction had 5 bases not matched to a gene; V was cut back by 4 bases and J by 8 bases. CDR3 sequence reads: CAISGGTDYSPLHF. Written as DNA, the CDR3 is TGTGCCATCAGTGGCGGGACAGATTATTCACCCCTCCACTTT.

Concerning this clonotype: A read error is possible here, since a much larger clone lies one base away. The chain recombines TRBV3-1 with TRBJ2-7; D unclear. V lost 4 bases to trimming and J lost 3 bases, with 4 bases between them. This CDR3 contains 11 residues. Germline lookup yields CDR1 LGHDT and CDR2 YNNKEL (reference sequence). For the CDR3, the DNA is TGTGCCAGCAGCCTCCACTACGAGCAGTACTTC. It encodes CASSLHYEQYF.

The CDR3 protein is CASSLGQLDTQYF. In DNA form, the CDR3 reads TGCGCCAGCAGCTTGGGACAGTTAGATACGCAGTATTTT. This rearrangement joins TRBV5-1 to TRBJ2-3; D might be TRBD1 (5 bases). The germline gives CDR1 SGHRS, CDR2 YFSETQ. The CDR3 sequence is 13 residues long. The V end was cut by 0 bases, the J end by 5 bases, with 7 bases between.

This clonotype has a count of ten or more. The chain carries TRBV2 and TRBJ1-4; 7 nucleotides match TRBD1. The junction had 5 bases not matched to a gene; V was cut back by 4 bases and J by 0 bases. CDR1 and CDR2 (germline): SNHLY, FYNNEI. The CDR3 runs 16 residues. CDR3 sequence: CASSGDRLSTNEKLFF. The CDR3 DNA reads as TGTGCCAGCAGTGGGGACAGACTATCAACTAATGAAAAACTGTTTTTT.

CDR3 loop: CASSFSDKADTQYF. CDR3 nucleotide sequence: TGCGCCAGCAGCTTCTCAGACAAGGCAGATACGCAGTATTTT. The rearrangement joins TRBV5-1 to TRBJ2-3; no firm D call. This CDR3 is 14 amino acids long. V was cut by 2 bases and J by 4 bases, with 11 bases left in between. Per germline, CDR1 SGHRS and CDR2 YFSETQ.

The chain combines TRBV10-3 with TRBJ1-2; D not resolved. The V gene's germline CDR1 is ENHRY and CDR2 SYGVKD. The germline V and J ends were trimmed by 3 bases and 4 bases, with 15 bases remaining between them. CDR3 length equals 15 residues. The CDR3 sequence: CAISDSRPLVYGYTF. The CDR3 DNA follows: TGTGCCATCAGTGATAGTAGGCCCCTTGTCTATGGCTACACCTTC.

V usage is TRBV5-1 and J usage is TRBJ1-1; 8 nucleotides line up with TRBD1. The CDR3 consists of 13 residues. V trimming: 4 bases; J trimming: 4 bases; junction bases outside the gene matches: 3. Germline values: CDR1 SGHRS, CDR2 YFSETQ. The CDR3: CASSPGGGTEAFF. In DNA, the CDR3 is TGCGCCAGCAGCCCAGGGGGCGGCACTGAAGCTTTCTTT.

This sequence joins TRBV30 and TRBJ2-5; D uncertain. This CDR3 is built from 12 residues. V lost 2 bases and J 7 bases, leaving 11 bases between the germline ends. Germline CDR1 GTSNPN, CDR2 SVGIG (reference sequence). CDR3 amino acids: CAWSTQMGTQYF. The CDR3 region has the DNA TGTGCCTGGAGTACCCAGATGGGGACCCAGTACTTC.

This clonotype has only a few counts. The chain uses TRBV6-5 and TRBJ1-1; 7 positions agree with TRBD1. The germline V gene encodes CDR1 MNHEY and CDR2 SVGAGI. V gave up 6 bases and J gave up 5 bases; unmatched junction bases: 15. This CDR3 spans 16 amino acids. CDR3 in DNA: TGTGCCAGCAGCCTACGATACAGGGGAAGGAGGACTGAAGCTTTCTTT. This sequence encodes CASSLRYRGRRTEAFF.

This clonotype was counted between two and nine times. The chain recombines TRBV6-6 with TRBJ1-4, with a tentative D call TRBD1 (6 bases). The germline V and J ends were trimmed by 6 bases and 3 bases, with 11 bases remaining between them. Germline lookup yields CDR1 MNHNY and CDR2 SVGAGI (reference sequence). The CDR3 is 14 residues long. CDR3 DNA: TGTGCCAGCAGCCTAACAGGGCCTAATGAAAAACTGTTTTTT. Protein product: CASSLTGPNEKLFF.

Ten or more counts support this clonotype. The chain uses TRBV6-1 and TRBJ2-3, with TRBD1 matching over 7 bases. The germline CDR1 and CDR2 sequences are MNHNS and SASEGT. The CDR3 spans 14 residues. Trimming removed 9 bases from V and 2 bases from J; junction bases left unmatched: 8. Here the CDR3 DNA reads TGTGCCAGTCGCACAGGGGCCCACACAGATACGCAGTATTTT. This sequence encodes CASRTGAHTDTQYF.

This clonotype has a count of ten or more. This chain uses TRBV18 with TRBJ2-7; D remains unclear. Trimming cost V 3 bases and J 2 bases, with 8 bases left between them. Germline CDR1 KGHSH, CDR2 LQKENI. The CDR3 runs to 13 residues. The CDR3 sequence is CASSPPGPYEQYF. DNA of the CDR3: TGTGCCAGCTCACCCCCAGGACCCTACGAGCAGTACTTC. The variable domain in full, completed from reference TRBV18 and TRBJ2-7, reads NAGVMQNPRHLVRRRGQEARLRCSPMKGHSHVYWYRQLPEEGLKFMVYLQKENIIDESGMPKERFSAEFPKEGPSILRIQQVVRGDSAAYFCASSPPGPYEQYFGPGTRLTVT.

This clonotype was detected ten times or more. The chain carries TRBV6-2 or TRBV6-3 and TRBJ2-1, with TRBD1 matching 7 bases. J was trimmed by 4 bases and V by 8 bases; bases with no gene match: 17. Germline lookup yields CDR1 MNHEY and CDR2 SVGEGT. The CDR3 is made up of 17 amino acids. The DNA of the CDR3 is TGTGCCAGCTATTCGATACAGGGGATCACCGGATACAATGAGCAGTTCTTC. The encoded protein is CASYSIQGITGYNEQFF.

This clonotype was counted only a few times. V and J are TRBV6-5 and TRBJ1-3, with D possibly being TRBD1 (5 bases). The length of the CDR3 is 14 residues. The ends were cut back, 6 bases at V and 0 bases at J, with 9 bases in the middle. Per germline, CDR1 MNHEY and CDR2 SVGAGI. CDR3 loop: CASRPDSSGNTIYF. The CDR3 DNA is TGTGCCAGCAGACCTGACAGCTCTGGAAACACCATATATTTT.

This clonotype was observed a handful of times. For the CDR3, the DNA is TGTGCCAGCAGTCCTTTAGCGGGGGAAATCTACGAGCAGTACTTC. Its protein is CASSPLAGEIYEQYF. The gene calls are TRBV6-4 and TRBJ2-7; 9 bases align to TRBD2. V lost 5 bases, J lost 3 bases, and 8 bases stayed unmatched. This CDR3 has 15 amino acids. CDR1 and CDR2 (germline): MRHNA, SNTAGT.

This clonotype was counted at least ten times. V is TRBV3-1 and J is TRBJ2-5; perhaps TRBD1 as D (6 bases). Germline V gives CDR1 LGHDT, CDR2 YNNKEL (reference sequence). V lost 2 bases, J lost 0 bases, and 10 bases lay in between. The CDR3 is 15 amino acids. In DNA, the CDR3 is TGTGCCAGCAGCCAACAATGGACAGACCAAGAGACCCAGTACTTC. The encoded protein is CASSQQWTDQETQYF.

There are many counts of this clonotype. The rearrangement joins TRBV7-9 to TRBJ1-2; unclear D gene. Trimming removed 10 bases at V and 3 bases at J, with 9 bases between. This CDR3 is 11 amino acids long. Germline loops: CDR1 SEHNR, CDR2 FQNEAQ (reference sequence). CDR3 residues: CANGVDYGYTF. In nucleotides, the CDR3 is TGTGCCAACGGGGTGGACTATGGCTACACCTTC.

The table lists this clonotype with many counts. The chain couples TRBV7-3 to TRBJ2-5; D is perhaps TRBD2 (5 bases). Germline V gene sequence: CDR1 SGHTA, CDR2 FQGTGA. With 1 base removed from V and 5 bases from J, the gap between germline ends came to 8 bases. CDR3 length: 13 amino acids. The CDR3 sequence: CASSLMEEETQYF. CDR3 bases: TGTGCCAGCAGCTTAATGGAGGAGGAGACCCAGTACTTC. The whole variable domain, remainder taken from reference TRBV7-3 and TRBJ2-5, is GAGVSQTPSNKVTEKGKYVELRCDPISGHTALYWYRQSLGQGPEFLIYFQGTGAADDSGLPNDRFFAVRPEGSVSTLKIQRTERGDSAVYLCASSLMEEETQYFGPGTRLLVL.

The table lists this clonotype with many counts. The CDR3 reads CSVGGQNQPQHF. DNA of the CDR3: TGCAGCGTTGGAGGGCAGAATCAGCCCCAGCATTTT. The chain combines TRBV29-1 with TRBJ1-5; the D is unclear. Deletions cut 4 bases from V and 4 bases from J, with 8 bases between. Germline V gives CDR1 SQVTM, CDR2 ANQGSEA. This CDR3 comprises 12 residues.